These 11 T cell receptor beta chains originate from one sample sequenced in a study of T cells in Graves' hyperthyroidism and ophthalmopathy. There were TCR beta CDR3 regions amplified from RNA transcripts. The primer set for the first-round RT-PCR of the TCR CDR3 was HTBI. TCRdb re-called the multiplex PCR reads with MiXCR, one entry per CDR3 protein. The data show hundreds of thousands of distinct CDR3 sequences, with more than 12% seen just once and approximately 12% held by the top ten. Sequencing was carried out using blood. The receptor set was obtained from a woman in her fifties or sixties with Graves' ophthalmopathy.

This clonotype appeared a few times. The rearrangement uses TRBV3-1 and TRBJ2-7; possibly TRBD2 for D (6 bases). The V gene's germline CDR1 is LGHDT and CDR2 YNNKEL (reference sequence). The CDR3 spans 15 residues. Trimming removed 1 base at V and 5 bases at J, with 15 bases between. The CDR3 region is CASSQVGGVGDEQYF. CDR3 DNA: TGTGCCAGCAGCCAAGTAGGAGGGGTAGGGGACGAGCAGTACTTC.

Only a few counts were recorded for this clonotype. The chain joins TRBV4-1 to TRBJ2-1; 7 bases agree with TRBD1. This CDR3 has 16 residues. After removal of 7 bases from V and 12 bases from J, the junction contained 21 bases not matched to a gene. Germline V CDR1 and CDR2: MGHRA, YSYEKL. The CDR3 here is CASTQTSGTEVVGQFF. The CDR3 region has the DNA TGCGCCAGCACCCAGACTTCCGGGACAGAAGTGGTCGGGCAGTTCTTC.

This clonotype was picked up many times. This chain uses TRBV24-1 with TRBJ2-1; 10 nucleotides match TRBD2. This CDR3 spans 15 amino acids. Germline V gene data show CDR1 as KGHDR and CDR2 as SFDVKD. V lost 1 base and J lost 9; bases outside the gene matches: 5. DNA of the CDR3: TGTGCCACCAGTGATTTAGCGGGAGGGCCTGGTGAGCAGTTCTTC. Its translation is CATSDLAGGPGEQFF.

This clonotype was found once. The gene calls are TRBV6-4 and TRBJ1-6; a weak D match, TRBD1 (5 bases). The CDR3 loop spans 15 amino acids. The V end lost 3 bases, the J end lost 9 bases, and 15 bases lay between the germline ends. In germline, CDR1 is MRHNA, CDR2 SNTAGT. The CDR3 nucleotides read TGTGCCAGCAGTGAGTCGAGCGGGGGTGGTTCACCCCTCCACTTT. Its translation: CASSESSGGGSPLHF.

This clonotype was recorded a few times. The chain employs TRBV11-2 and TRBJ2-2; D might be TRBD1 (6 bases). Germline lookup yields CDR1 SGHAT and CDR2 FQNNGV. Trimming removed 3 bases from V and 5 bases from J, with 7 bases in between. The length of the CDR3 is 13 residues. This chain's CDR3 is CASSLGQTGELFF. The DNA for the CDR3 is TGTGCCAGCAGCTTGGGACAAACCGGGGAGCTGTTTTTT.

The table lists this clonotype with many counts. V gene TRBV7-3 combines with J gene TRBJ1-2; possible D gene TRBD1, 5 bases. CDR3 length: 14 residues. The ends were cut back, 1 base at V and 4 bases at J, with 10 bases in the middle. Germline V gives CDR1 SGHTA, CDR2 FQGTGA. The CDR3 loop is CASSLNQGGYGYTF. DNA for the CDR3: TGTGCCAGCAGCTTAAACCAGGGTGGCTATGGCTACACCTTC.

The V call is TRBV5-5, the J call TRBJ2-3; no clear D gene. V was pared by 0 bases and J by 2 bases, with 7 bases between. This CDR3 has 14 amino acids. Germline lookup yields CDR1 SGHKS and CDR2 YYEKEE (reference sequence). The CDR3 sequence is CASSLAAHTDTQYF. In DNA form, the CDR3 reads TGTGCCAGCAGCTTGGCGGCACACACAGATACGCAGTATTTT.

This clonotype was seen a handful of times. This sequence joins TRBV3-1 and TRBJ1-2; TRBD1 matches at 7 bases. This CDR3 comprises 16 residues. V gave up 3 bases and J gave up 3 bases; unmatched junction bases: 10. Germline values: CDR1 LGHDT, CDR2 YNNKEL (reference sequence). CDR3 region: CASSQTSTGVYYGYTF. The DNA for the CDR3 is TGTGCCAGCAGCCAGACGTCAACAGGGGTTTACTATGGCTACACCTTC.

This clonotype was detected only a few times. The chain combines TRBV6-2 or TRBV6-3 with TRBJ2-1; D is possibly TRBD1 or TRBD2 (5 bases each). V lost 0 bases and J 8 bases, leaving 11 bases between the germline ends. Looked up from germline, CDR1 is MNHEY and CDR2 is SVGEGT. The CDR3 runs to 14 residues. CDR3 in amino acids: CASSYSWGSDEQFF. CDR3 nucleotide sequence: TGTGCCAGCAGTTACTCTTGGGGGAGTGATGAGCAGTTCTTC.

There are many counts of this clonotype. The chain joins TRBV20-1 to TRBJ1-5; the D is unclear. Trimming removed 6 bases from V and 1 base from J, with 10 bases in between. This CDR3 has 13 residues. Germline CDR1 reads DFQATT; CDR2 reads SNEGSKA (reference sequence). The CDR3 region has the DNA TGCAGTGCGCCGGTGGAGAGCAATCAGCCCCAGCATTTT. Protein: CSAPVESNQPQHF.

This clonotype was found many times. V usage is TRBV6-1 and J usage is TRBJ1-2; a possible D gene is TRBD1 (6 bases). Germline lookup yields CDR1 MNHNS and CDR2 SASEGT. CDR3 length: 15 amino acids. Trimming removed 6 bases at V and 3 bases at J, with 17 bases between. CDR3 coding DNA: TGTGCCAGCAGCCAATGGGCAGGGGTAGACTATGGCTACACCTTC. It codes for CASSQWAGVDYGYTF.